The entry below gives a single T cell receptor beta chain sequence along with its context. Its target is not known. The data were obtained in a study of T cell responses to AZD1222 COVID-19 vaccine. Germline CDR1 and CDR2: SGHVS and FQNEAQ. The CDR3 consists of 16 residues. V lost 3 bases, J lost 3 bases, and 8 bases stayed unmatched. Pooled in the analysis were second doses at about 4 or about 12 weeks. Profiled with immunoSEQ multiplex PCR; TCRdb holds only in-frame clones, not every one. The sample records 110,000 or so clones, roughly 91% being singletons. Overall study results and limits: Spike-wide coverage was observed for vaccine-associated CD4 TCRs, with dominant responses at 160-218 and 743-854. Unmutated variant regions reportedly attract nearly half of all spike-specific TCRs.

Here the sequenced sample was peripheral blood, taken 28 days after the second AZD1222 dose. The clonotype comes from an adult who received the AZD1222 COVID-19 vaccine. This sequence joins TRBV7-8 and TRBJ1-1; the match to TRBD1 covers 9 bases. As DNA, the CDR3 is TGTGCCAGCAGCTTGCGCTCCGGGACAGGGTACACTGAAGCTTTCTTT. Translating it yields CASSLRSGTGYTEAFF.